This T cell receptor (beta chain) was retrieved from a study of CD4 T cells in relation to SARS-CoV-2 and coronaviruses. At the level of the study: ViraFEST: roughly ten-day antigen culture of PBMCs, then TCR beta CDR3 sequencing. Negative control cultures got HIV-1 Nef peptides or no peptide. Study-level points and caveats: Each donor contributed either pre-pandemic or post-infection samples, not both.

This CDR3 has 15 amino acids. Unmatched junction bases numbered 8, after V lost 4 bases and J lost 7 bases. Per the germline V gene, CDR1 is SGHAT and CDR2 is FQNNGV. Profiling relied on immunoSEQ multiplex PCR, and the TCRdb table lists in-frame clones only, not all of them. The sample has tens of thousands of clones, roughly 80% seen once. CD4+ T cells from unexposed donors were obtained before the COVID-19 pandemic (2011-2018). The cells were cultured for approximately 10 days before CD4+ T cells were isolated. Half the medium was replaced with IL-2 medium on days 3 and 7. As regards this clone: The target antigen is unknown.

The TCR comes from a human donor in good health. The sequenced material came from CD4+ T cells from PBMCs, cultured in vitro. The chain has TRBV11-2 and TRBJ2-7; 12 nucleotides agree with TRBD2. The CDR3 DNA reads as TGTGCCAGCAGCTCCCGACTAGCGGGAGCGAGTGAGCAGTACTTC. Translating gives CASSSRLAGASEQYF.